One sample yielded the 2 T cell receptor beta chains listed below, sequenced in a study of T cells in localized non-small cell lung cancer. TCRdb's copy holds only in-frame clones and misses some; the assay was immunoSEQ multiplex PCR. Altogether about 28,000 clones are present, 65% to 85% being singletons, with the ten largest covering 5.3%. Specimen: peripheral blood mononuclear cells, collected before any cancer treatment. The source of these receptors is a man aged 40-75 years with stage III lung adenocarcinoma.

This rearrangement joins TRBV4-2 to TRBJ2-6; 8 bases agree with TRBD1. Germline lookup yields CDR1 LGHNA and CDR2 YNFKEQ. V was pared by 4 bases and J by 0 bases, with 5 bases of the junction left unmatched. The CDR3 spans 17 residues. The CDR3 is CASSRDRRSSGANVLTF. In DNA form, the CDR3 reads TGTGCCAGCAGCCGGGACAGGCGGAGCTCTGGGGCCAACGTCCTGACTTTC.

As to this clone: The junction shows a germline mismatch at one end, possibly a read error. The rearrangement uses TRBV28 and TRBJ2-1; 8 nucleotides agree with TRBD1. CDR3 size: 11 residues. The germline V gene encodes CDR1 MDHEN and CDR2 SYDVKM. The CDR3 nucleotides are TGTGCCAGCTCTCCGGGACAGGAGGTTATCTTC. Amino acid sequence: CASSPGQEVIF.